This TCR beta chain was identified during a study of beta chain features in type 1 diabetes (dated by TCRdb to 2017 to 2018). As for the study more broadly: No differences in mean age, gender distribution, total cell number or subset yield were found between patients and healthy donors. A total of over 95,000,000 sorted cells were examined across all samples, and RNA yield correlated strongly with the number of cells per subset. In the study, TCRB repertoires of sorted circulating CD4+ T cell subsets from recently diagnosed type 1 diabetes patients were compared with those of matched healthy donors. Whereas all 28 donors provided naive and central memory subsets, regulatory and stem cell-like memory subsets were isolated from just 8 patients and about 8 healthy donors. The paper as a whole reports these results and caveats: In all four CD4+ subsets, TCRB CDR3 length was moderately but significantly shorter in type 1 diabetes patients. Only small numbers of individuals were included in the HLA sub-analyses, which left unresolved whether HLA type had any influence on TCRB rearrangement. Fewer insertions and more nucleotide deletions at VDJ recombination sites were observed in patients with type 1 diabetes, implying thymic rearrangement abnormalities. Shorter templates might have been favored by PCR, but patient and control samples were amplified and corrected together, so both groups would have been affected equally by any skew. Because cDNA was sequenced instead of genomic DNA, activated cells with high expression could be over-represented, although the groups did not differ in activation or CD3 levels. Naive, central memory and regulatory TCRB repertoires appeared to be more alike among patients than among healthy donors.

From each donor, a single peripheral blood sample of 100 to 150 mL on average was drawn into heparinised tubes. Naive, central memory, regulatory and stem cell-like memory CD4+ T cells were sorted on a BD FACSAria II using a panel including CD45RO, CCR7, CD25, CD127, CD95 and CD27. All sorted populations exceeded 98% purity. PBMCs were isolated immediately by Lymphoprep density gradient centrifugation and stained directly without culture. So that batch effects would be minimized, each experiment stained and sorted samples in pairs, pairing one healthy donor with one patient. The sample holds a few counts of this clone. Its antigen remains undetermined. No base quality values were provided; no much bigger clone lies one nucleotide off. All of the isolated RNA was reverse transcribed with the High Capacity cDNA Reverse Transcription Kit, so expressed TCRB transcripts were sequenced. Deep immunoSEQ sequencing was applied to naive, central memory and regulatory T cell samples, giving an average of about 3.57 million total reads per sample. Sorted cells were lysed in RLT buffer and RNA was extracted with DNase-treated RNeasy Micro or Mini kits, depending on cell number. To prevent cross-contamination, every cell subset was processed on its own, while patient and healthy donor samples were processed together. The immunoSEQ multiplex PCR was used to amplify TCRB sequences from cDNA, yielding 87-bp fragments that span the CDR3 region. Sequencing of the amplicons was performed on the Illumina HiSeq platform. Processing in the source paper ran as follows. Synthetic template baselines were used to correct PCR bias computationally, reads within Hamming distance 2 were collapsed together, and singletons that could not be merged were discarded. Reads were aligned to IMGT to assign V, D and J genes, CDR3 length, and insertions or deletions at six rearrangement sites. Within each subset, clonotype counts were normalized to sorted cell number, and only after that were true diversity and Gini coefficients computed with the tcR R package. The overlap coefficient, calculated on TCRB nucleotide sequences, was used to measure repertoire sharing. Out-of-frame TCRB sequences from naive cells were analyzed as a proxy for the pre-selection repertoire. The source is immuneACCESS, and TCRdb retained only in-frame sequences with V and J called. Part of the clones is not carried over; for the studies checked, unresolved V genes explain less than half of this, and the remainder is unexplained. V and J calls and clone size are copied from that table; D and trimming were computed from the DNA. Here the sample has some 500,000 clones; roughly 11% occur a single time. The biggest ten clones account for over 0.04% of the sample.

This clonotype originated in a woman younger than 35 in good health. The sample taken for sequencing was naive CD4+ T cells from blood. Sample cell subset or site, as interpreted from the label and publication: true naive CD4+ T cells.

CDR3 protein: CASQTGSSYEQYV. Here is the DNA: TGTGCCAGTCAGACAGGGAGCTCCTACGAGCAGTACGTC. This receptor chain uses TRBV28 and TRBJ2-7; the central 7 bases match TRBD1. The CDR3 covers 13 residues, taking in both the cysteine and the valine. Only the CDR3 DNA stays, 39 bases, in frame from base 1. The germline V end is reduced by 9 bases and the J end by 0 bases; junction bases left unmatched: 5. The CDR1 and CDR2 encoded by the germline V gene are MDHEN and SYDVKM.